This entry concerns a single T cell receptor (beta chain). This sample is drawn from a study of cytomegalovirus exposure and HLA in healthy donors. V was pared by 4 bases and J by 5 bases, with 17 bases between. This CDR3 is built from 15 residues. Per germline, CDR1 SGHTA and CDR2 FQGNSA. PCR employed 60 Vbeta and 13 Jbeta primers. The table came from immunoSEQ multiplex PCR; TCRdb's copy has only in-frame clones and leaves some out. The table has about 65,000 clones, approximately 78% seen once. Sequenced material: PBMCs. The source is a girl aged 5-17 years in good health and CMV-seropositive. V and J are TRBV7-2 and TRBJ2-5; no clear D gene. In nucleotides, the CDR3 is TGTGCCAGCAGCTCCGCCGTACGAGTTTGGGAGACCCAGTACTTC. Translating it yields CASSSAVRVWETQYF.